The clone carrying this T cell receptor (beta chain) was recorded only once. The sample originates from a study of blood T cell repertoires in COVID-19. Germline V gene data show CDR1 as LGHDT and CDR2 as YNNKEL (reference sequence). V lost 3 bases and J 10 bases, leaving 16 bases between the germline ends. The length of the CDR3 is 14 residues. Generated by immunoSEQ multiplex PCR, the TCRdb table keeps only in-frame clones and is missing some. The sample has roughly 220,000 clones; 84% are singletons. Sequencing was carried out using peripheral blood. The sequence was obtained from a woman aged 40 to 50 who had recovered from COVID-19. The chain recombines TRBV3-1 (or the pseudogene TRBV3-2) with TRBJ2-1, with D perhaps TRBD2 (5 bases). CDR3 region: CASSQGRAVKEQFF. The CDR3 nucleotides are TGTGCCAGCAGCCAGGGGAGAGCTGTAAAGGAGCAGTTCTTC.